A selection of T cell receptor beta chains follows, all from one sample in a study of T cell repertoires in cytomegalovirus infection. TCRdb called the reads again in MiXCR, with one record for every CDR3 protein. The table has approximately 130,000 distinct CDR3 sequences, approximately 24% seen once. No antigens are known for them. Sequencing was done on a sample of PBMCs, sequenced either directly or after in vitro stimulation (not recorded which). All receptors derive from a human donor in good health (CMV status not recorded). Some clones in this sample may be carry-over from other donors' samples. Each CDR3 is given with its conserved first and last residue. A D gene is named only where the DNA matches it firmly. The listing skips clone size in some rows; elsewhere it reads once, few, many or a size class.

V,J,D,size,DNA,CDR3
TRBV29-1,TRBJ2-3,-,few,TGCAGCGTTAGACAGCCGGGAACGCAGTATTTT,CSVRQPGTQYF
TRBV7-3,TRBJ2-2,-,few,TGTGCCAGCAGTTCAATCGGCATAGCCGGGGAGCTGTTTTTT,CASSSIGIAGELFF
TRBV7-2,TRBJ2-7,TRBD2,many,TGTGCCAGCAGCGCCCGTTTCCGGGGGGACGAGCAGTACTTC,CASSARFRGDEQYF
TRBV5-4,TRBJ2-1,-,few,TGTGCCAGCAGCTTGATGGGTCTGGGGGCTGATGGAGATGAGCAGTTCTTC,CASSLMGLGADGDEQFF
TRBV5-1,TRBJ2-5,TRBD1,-,TGCGCCAGCAGCTTCGGGACAGCGTCACAAGAGACCCAGTACTTC,CASSFGTASQETQYF
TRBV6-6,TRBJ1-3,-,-,TGTGCCAGCAGTTACTACCCGGTTTCGTTTGGAAACACCATATATTTT,CASSYYPVSFGNTIYF
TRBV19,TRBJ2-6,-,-,TGTGCCAGTGGGCAGGGGATCTTTGGGGCCAACGTCCTGACTTTC,CASGQGIFGANVLTF
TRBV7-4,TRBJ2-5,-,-,TGTGCCAGCAGCTTGCAGCGCTACCAAGAGACCCAGTACTTC,CASSLQRYQETQYF
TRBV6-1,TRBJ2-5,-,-,TGTGCCAGCAGTGAAATAGGCGGATACCAAGAGACCCAGTACTTC,CASSEIGGYQETQYF
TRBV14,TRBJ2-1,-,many,TGTGCCAGCAGCAGAAGGAATTACAATGAGCAGTTCTTC,CASSRRNYNEQFF
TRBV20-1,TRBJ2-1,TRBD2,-,TGCAGTGTATTGGGGAGGGCTATTGGCAATGAGCAGTTCTTC,CSVLGRAIGNEQFF
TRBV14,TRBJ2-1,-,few,TGTGCCAGCAGCCCTAGGGACGGGAAAAGTCCCAATGAGCAGTTCTTC,CASSPRDGKSPNEQFF
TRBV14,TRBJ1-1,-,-,TGTGCCAGCAGCCAAGATCTGTTGAGGGTGGGGATCACTGAAGCTTTCTTT,CASSQDLLRVGITEAFF
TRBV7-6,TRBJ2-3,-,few,TGTGCCAGCAGCTTACGATCGGATACGCAGTATTTT,CASSLRSDTQYF
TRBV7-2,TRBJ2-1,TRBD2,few,TGTGCCAGCAAATTAGGAGGGCCCGGGGGGAATGAGCAGTTCTTC,CASKLGGPGGNEQFF
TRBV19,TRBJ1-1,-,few,TGTGCCAGTAGCTCGGCTGAAGCTTTCTTT,CASSSAEAFF
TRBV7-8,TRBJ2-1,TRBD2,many,TGTGCCACGAATGTACTAGCGGGAATGTCCGATGAGCAGTTCTTC,CATNVLAGMSDEQFF
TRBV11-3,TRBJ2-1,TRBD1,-,TGTGCCAGCAGCCCCCGGGACAGGGGGCAGAATGAGCAGTTCTTC,CASSPRDRGQNEQFF